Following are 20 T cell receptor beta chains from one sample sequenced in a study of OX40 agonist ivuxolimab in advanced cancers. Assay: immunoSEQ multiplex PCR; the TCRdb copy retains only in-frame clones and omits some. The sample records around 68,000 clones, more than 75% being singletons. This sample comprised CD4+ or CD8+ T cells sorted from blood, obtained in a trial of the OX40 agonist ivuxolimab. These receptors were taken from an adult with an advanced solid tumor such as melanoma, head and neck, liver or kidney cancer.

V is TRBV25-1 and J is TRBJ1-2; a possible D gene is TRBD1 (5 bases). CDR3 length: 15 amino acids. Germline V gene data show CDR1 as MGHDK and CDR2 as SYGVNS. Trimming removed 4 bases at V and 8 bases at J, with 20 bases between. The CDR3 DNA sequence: TGTGCCAGCAGTGCCCTTGGGACGTCTAGAGAAGGCTACACCTTC. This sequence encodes CASSALGTSREGYTF.

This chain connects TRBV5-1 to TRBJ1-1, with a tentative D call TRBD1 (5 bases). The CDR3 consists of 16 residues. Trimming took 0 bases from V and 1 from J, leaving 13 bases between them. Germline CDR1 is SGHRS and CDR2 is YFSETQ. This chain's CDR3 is CASSLGAGGGNTEAFF. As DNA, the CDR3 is TGCGCCAGCAGCTTGGGGGCCGGGGGAGGGAACACTGAAGCTTTCTTT.

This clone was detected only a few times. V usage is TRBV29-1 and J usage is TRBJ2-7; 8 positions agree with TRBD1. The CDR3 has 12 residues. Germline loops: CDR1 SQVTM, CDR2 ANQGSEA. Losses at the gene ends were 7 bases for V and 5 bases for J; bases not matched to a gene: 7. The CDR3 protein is CSAGLQGDEQYF. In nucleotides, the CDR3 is TGCAGCGCGGGCTTACAGGGGGACGAGCAGTACTTC.

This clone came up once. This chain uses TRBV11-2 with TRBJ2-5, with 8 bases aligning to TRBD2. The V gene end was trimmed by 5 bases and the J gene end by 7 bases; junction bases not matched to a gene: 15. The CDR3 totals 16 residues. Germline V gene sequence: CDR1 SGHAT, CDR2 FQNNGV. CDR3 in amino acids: CASSNPGTRIVGTQYF. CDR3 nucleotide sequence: TGTGCCAGCAGCAACCCCGGGACTAGAATAGTGGGGACCCAGTACTTC. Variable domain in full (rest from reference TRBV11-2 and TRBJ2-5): EAGVAQSPRYKIIEKRQSVAFWCNPISGHATLYWYQQILGQGPKLLIQFQNNGVVDDSQLPKDRFSAERLKGVDSTLKIQPAKLEDSAVYLCASSNPGTRIVGTQYFGPGTRLLVL.

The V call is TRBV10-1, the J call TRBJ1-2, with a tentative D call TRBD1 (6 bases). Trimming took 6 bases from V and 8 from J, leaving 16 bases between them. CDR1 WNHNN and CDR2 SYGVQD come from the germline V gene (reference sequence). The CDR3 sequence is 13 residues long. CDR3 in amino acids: CASSPRTGLGYTF. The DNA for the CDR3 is TGCGCCAGCAGCCCGAGAACAGGGTTGGGCTACACCTTC.

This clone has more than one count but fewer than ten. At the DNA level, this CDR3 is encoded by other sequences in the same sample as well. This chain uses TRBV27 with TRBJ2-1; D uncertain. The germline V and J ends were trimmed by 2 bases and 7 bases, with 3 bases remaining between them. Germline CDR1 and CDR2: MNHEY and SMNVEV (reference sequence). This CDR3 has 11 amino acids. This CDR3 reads CASSLGNEQFF. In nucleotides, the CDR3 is TGTGCCAGCAGTTTAGGGAATGAGCAGTTCTTC.

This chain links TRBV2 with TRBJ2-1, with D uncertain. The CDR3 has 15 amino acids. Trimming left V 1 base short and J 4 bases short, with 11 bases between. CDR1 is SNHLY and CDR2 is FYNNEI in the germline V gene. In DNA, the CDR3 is TGTGCCAGCAGTGAAGGGGGAAGGGTTTACAATGAGCAGTTCTTC. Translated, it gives CASSEGGRVYNEQFF.

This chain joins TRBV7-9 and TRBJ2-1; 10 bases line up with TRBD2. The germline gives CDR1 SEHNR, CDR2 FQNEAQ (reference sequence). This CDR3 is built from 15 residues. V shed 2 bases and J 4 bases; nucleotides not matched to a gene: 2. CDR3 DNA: TGTGCCAGCAGCTTACAACTAGCGGGATACAATGAGCAGTTCTTC. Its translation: CASSLQLAGYNEQFF.

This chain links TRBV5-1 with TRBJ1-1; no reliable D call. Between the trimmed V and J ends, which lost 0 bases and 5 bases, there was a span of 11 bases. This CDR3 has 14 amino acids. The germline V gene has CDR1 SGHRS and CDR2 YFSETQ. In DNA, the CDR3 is TGCGCCAGCAGCTTGGCGGTAGGTTGGACTGAAGCTTTCTTT. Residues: CASSLAVGWTEAFF.

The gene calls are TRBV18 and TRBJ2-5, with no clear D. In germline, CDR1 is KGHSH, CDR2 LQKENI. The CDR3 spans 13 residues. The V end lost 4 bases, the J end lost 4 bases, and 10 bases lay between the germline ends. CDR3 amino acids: CASSLRSGETQYF. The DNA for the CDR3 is TGTGCCAGCTCACTAAGGTCGGGAGAGACCCAGTACTTC.

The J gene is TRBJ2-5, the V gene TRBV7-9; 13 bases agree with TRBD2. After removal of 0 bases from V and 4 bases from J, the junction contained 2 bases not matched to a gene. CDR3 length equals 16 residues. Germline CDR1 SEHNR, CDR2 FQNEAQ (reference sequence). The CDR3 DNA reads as TGTGCCAGCAGCTTAGCGGGGACTAGCGGGATAGAGACCCAGTACTTC. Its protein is CASSLAGTSGIETQYF.

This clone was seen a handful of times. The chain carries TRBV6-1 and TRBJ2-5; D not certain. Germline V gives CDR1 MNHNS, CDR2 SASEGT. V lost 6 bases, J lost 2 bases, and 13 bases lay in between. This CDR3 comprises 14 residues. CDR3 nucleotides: TGTGCCAGCAGCCGACGGGCAGATCAAGAGACCCAGTACTTC. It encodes CASSRRADQETQYF.

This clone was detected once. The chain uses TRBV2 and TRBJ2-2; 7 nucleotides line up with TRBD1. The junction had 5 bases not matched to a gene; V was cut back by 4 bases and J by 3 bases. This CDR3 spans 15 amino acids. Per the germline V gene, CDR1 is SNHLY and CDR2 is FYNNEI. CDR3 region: CASSAGRGYTGELFF. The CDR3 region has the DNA TGTGCCAGCAGTGCGGGCAGGGGGTACACCGGGGAGCTGTTTTTT.

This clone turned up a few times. The CDR3 DNA is TGTGCCATCAGTAGCGGGACAGGGGGCAGCCAGACCCAGTACTTC. Translated: CAISSGTGGSQTQYF. The chain employs TRBV10-3 and TRBJ2-5; 12 bases line up with TRBD1. V lost 5 bases and J lost 6; bases outside the gene matches: 7. The CDR3 loop spans 15 amino acids. Germline-derived CDR1 and CDR2 are ENHRY and SYGVKD.

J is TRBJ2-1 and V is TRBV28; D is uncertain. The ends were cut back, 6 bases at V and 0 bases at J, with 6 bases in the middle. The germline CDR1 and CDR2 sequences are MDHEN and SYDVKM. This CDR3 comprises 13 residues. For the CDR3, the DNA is TGTGCCAGCAGGGGGTACTCCTACAATGAGCAGTTCTTC. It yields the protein CASRGYSYNEQFF. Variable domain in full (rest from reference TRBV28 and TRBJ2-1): DVKVTQSSRYLVKRTGEKVFLECVQDMDHENMFWYRQDPGLGLRLIYFSYDVKMKEKGDIPEGYSVSREKKERFSLILESASTNQTSMYLCASRGYSYNEQFFGPGTRLTVL.

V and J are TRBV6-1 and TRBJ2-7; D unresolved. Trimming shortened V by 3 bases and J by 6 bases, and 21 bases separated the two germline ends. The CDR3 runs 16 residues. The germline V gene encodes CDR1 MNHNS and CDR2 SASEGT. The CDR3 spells CASSDLGALGLSEQYF. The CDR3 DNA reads TGTGCCAGCAGTGATTTGGGCGCCCTCGGGCTCAGCGAGCAGTACTTC.

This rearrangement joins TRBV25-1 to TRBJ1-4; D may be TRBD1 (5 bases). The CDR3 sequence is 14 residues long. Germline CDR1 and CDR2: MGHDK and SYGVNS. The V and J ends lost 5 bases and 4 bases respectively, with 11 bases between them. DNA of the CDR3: TGTGCCAGCAGTTCCCCGGGACTTAATGAAAAACTGTTTTTT. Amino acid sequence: CASSSPGLNEKLFF.

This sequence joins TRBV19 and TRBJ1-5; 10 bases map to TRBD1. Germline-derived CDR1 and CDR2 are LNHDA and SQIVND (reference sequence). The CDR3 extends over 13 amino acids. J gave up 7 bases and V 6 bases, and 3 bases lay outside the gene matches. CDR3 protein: CASSPGQGQPQHF. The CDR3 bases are TGTGCCAGTAGCCCGGGACAGGGGCAGCCCCAGCATTTT.

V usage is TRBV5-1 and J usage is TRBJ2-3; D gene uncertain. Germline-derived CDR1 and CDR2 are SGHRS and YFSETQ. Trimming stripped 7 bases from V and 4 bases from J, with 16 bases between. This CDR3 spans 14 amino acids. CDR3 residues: CASAPTPTPDTQYF. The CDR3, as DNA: TGCGCCAGCGCCCCCACCCCCACACCAGATACGCAGTATTTT.

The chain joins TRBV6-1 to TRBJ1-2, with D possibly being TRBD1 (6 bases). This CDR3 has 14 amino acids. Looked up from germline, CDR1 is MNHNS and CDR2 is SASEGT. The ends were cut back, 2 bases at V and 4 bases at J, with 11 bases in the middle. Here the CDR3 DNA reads TGTGCCAGCAGTGAACTGTCAGGGGTCTATGGCTACACCTTC. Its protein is CASSELSGVYGYTF.